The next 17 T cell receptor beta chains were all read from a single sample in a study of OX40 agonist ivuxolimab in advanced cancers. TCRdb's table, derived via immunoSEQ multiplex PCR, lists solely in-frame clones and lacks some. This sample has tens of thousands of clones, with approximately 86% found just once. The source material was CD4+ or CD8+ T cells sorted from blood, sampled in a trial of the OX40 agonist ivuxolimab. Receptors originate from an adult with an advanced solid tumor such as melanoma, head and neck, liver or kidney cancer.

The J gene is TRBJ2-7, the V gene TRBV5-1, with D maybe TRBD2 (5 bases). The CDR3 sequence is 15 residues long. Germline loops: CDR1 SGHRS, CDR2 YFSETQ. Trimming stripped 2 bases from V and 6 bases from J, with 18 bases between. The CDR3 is CASSFEIGGLGEQYF. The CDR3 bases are TGCGCCAGCAGCTTCGAAATTGGCGGGCTAGGCGAGCAGTACTTC.

CDR3 sequence reads: CASSSAGQGNTEAFF. The DNA of the CDR3 is TGTGCCAGCAGCTCCGCGGGACAGGGGAACACTGAAGCTTTCTTT. The genes are TRBV7-9 and TRBJ1-1, with 9 bases matching TRBD1. Germline V gene sequence: CDR1 SEHNR, CDR2 FQNEAQ (reference sequence). This CDR3 contains 15 residues. V lost 4 bases and J lost 1; bases outside the gene matches: 4.

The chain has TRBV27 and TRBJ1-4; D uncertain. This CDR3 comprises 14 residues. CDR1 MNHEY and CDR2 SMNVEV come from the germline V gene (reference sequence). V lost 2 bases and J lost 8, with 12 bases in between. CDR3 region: CASSLNGGEEKLFF. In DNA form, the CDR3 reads TGTGCCAGCAGTTTAAACGGTGGGGAGGAAAAACTGTTTTTT.

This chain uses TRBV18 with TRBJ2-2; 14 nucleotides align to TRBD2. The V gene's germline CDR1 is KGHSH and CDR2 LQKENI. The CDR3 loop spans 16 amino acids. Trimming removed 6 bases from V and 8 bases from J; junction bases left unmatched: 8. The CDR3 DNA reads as TGTGCCAGCTCGTCCGGGACTAGCGGGAGAGCGGGGGAGCTGTTTTTT. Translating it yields CASSSGTSGRAGELFF.

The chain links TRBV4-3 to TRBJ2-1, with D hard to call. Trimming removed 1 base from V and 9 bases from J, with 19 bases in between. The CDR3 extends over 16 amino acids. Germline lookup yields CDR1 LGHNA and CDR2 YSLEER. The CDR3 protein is CASSQGLKGASGEQFF. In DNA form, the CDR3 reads TGCGCCAGCAGCCAAGGACTTAAAGGAGCCTCTGGTGAGCAGTTCTTC.

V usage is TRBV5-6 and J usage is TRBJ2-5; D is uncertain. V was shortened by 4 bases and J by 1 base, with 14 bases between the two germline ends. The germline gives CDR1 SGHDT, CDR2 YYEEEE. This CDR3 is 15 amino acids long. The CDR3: CASSLTHVGQETQYF. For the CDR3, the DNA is TGTGCCAGCAGCCTGACCCATGTCGGCCAAGAGACCCAGTACTTC.

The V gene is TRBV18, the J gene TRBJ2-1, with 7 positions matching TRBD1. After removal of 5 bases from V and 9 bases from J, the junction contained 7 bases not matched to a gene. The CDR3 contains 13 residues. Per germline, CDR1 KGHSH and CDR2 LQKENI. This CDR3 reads CASSTDRAAEQFF. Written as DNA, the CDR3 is TGTGCCAGCTCAACAGACAGGGCTGCTGAGCAGTTCTTC.

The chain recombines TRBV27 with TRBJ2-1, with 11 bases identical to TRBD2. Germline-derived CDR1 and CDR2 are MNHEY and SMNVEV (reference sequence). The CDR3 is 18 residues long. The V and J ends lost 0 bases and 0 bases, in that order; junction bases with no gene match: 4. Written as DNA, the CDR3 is TGTGCCAGCAGTTTATCACGACTAGCGGGAAGCTCCTACAATGAGCAGTTCTTC. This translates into CASSLSRLAGSSYNEQFF.

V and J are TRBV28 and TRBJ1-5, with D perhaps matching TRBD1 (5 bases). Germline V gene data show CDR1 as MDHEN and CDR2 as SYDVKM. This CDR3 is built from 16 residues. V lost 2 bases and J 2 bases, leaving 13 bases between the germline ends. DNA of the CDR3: TGTGCCAGCAGTTTACGCCCCAGGGACGGCAATCAGCCCCAGCATTTT. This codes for CASSLRPRDGNQPQHF.

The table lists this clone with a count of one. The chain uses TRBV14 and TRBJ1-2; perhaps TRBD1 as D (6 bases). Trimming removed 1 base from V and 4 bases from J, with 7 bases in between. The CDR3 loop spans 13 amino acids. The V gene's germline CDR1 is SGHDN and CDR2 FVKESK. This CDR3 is CASSQAGAYGYTF. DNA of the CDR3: TGTGCCAGCAGCCAAGCGGGGGCCTATGGCTACACCTTC.

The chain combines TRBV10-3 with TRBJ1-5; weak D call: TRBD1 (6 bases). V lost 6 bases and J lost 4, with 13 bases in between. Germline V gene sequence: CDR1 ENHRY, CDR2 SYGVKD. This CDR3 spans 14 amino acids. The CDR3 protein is CAISRDTGNQPQHF. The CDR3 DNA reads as TGTGCCATCAGCCGGGACACAGGGAATCAGCCCCAGCATTTT.

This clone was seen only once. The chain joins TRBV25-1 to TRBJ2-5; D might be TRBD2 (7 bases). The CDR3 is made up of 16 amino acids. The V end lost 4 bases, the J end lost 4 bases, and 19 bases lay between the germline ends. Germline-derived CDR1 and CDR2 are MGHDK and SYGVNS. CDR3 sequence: CASSGMRGGAAETQYF. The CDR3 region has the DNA TGTGCCAGCAGTGGGATGAGGGGGGGCGCGGCAGAGACCCAGTACTTC.

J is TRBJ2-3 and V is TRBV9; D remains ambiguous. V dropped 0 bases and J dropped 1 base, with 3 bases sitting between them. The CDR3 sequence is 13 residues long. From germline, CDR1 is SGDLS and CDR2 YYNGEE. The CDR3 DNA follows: TGTGCCAGCAGCGTAGTAGGCACAGATACGCAGTATTTT. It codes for CASSVVGTDTQYF.

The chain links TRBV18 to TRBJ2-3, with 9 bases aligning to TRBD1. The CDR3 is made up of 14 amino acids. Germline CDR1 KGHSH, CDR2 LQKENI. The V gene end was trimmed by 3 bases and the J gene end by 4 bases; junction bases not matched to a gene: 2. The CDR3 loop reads CASSPGTGPDTQYF. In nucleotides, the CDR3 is TGTGCCAGCTCACCGGGGACAGGGCCAGATACGCAGTATTTT. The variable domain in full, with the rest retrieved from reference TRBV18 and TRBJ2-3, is NAGVMQNPRHLVRRRGQEARLRCSPMKGHSHVYWYRQLPEEGLKFMVYLQKENIIDESGMPKERFSAEFPKEGPSILRIQQVVRGDSAAYFCASSPGTGPDTQYFGPGTRLTVL.

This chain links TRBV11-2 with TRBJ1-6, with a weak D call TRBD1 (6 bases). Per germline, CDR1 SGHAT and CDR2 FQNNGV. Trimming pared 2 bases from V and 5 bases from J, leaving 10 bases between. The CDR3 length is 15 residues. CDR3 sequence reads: CASSLTGQDNSPLHF. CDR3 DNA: TGTGCCAGCAGCTTAACGGGACAAGATAATTCACCCCTCCACTTT.

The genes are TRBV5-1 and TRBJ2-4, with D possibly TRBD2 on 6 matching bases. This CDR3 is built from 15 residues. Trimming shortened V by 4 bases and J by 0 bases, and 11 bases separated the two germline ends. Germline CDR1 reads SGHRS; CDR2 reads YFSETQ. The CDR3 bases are TGCGCCAGCAGCGGGGGGAACCTAGCCAAAAACATTCAGTACTTC. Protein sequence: CASSGGNLAKNIQYF.

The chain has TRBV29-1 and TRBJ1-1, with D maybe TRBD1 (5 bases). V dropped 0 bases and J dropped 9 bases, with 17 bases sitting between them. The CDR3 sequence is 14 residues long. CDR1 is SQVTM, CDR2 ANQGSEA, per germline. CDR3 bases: TGCAGCGTTGAAGATCCCGGGACCCGAGCCCAAGCTTTCTTT. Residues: CSVEDPGTRAQAFF.